These T cell receptor beta chains were read from a single sample in a study of blood T cell repertoires in COVID-19. Assay used: immunoSEQ multiplex PCR; TCRdb lists only in-frame clones, some missing. The sample carries approximately 250,000 clones, roughly 91% recorded once. Sequences were obtained from PBMCs or T cells enriched from blood (not recorded which). The receptors here all came from a woman aged 25 to 39 who had recovered from COVID-19. Both conserved end residues are part of each CDR3. Each record gives: V gene, J gene, D gene, clone size, CDR3 protein, CDR3 DNA. A D gene is named only where the DNA matches it firmly. Clone size is not always given. Where it is, it says once, few, many or a class for expanded clones.

V gene: TRBV29-1
J gene: TRBJ2-2
D gene: .
clone size: .
CDR3 protein: CSAAPRLEGGELFF
CDR3 DNA: TGCAGCGCGGCTCCGAGACTAGAAGGCGGGGAGCTGTTTTTT

V gene: TRBV4-3
J gene: TRBJ1-5
D gene: .
clone size: .
CDR3 protein: CASSLDPVSNQPQHF
CDR3 DNA: TGCGCCAGCAGTCTAGACCCGGTGAGCAATCAGCCCCAGCATTTT

V gene: TRBV27
J gene: TRBJ2-3
D gene: TRBD2
clone size: once
CDR3 protein: CASSLLAGGFHTQYF
CDR3 DNA: TGTGCCAGCAGTCTCCTAGCGGGGGGCTTTCATACGCAGTATTTT

V gene: TRBV28
J gene: TRBJ2-7
D gene: TRBD2
clone size: .
CDR3 protein: CASSPSGTDEQYF
CDR3 DNA: TGTGCCAGCAGTCCCAGCGGGACCGACGAGCAGTACTTC

V gene: TRBV9
J gene: TRBJ1-2
D gene: TRBD1
clone size: .
CDR3 protein: CASSVAGTADGYTF
CDR3 DNA: TGTGCCAGCAGCGTAGCCGGGACAGCGGATGGCTACACCTTC

V gene: TRBV18
J gene: TRBJ2-1
D gene: .
clone size: .
CDR3 protein: CASSPLTGRYNEQFF
CDR3 DNA: TGTGCCAGCTCACCGTTGACAGGCCGCTACAATGAGCAGTTCTTC

V gene: TRBV19
J gene: TRBJ2-1
D gene: .
clone size: once
CDR3 protein: CASSIGYNEQFF
CDR3 DNA: TGTGCCAGTAGTATCGGCTACAATGAGCAGTTCTTC

V gene: TRBV19
J gene: TRBJ2-3
D gene: .
clone size: .
CDR3 protein: CASTGKDTQYF
CDR3 DNA: TGTGCCAGTACCGGTAAGGATACGCAGTATTTT

V gene: TRBV2
J gene: TRBJ1-1
D gene: .
clone size: .
CDR3 protein: CASSVSRTAGGNTEAFF
CDR3 DNA: TGTGCCAGCAGTGTTTCCAGGACGGCGGGAGGGAACACTGAAGCTTTCTTT

V gene: TRBV2
J gene: TRBJ1-2
D gene: .
clone size: .
CDR3 protein: CASITDIPNYGYTF
CDR3 DNA: TGTGCCAGCATTACAGACATACCTAACTATGGCTACACCTTC

V gene: TRBV3-1/TRBV3-2
J gene: TRBJ2-3
D gene: TRBD2
clone size: .
CDR3 protein: CASSRWTSGRPSTDTQYF
CDR3 DNA: TGTGCCAGCAGCCGATGGACTAGCGGGAGGCCTAGCACAGATACGCAGTATTTT

V gene: TRBV19
J gene: TRBJ1-4
D gene: .
clone size: .
CDR3 protein: CASSPRDIVEKLFF
CDR3 DNA: TGTGCCAGTAGTCCCCGGGACATTGTTGAAAAACTGTTTTTT

V gene: TRBV5-6
J gene: TRBJ2-5
D gene: .
clone size: .
CDR3 protein: CASSLETAVQETQYF
CDR3 DNA: TGTGCCAGCAGCTTGGAGACAGCAGTACAAGAGACCCAGTACTTC

V gene: TRBV19
J gene: TRBJ2-4
D gene: .
clone size: .
CDR3 protein: CAKLNIQYF
CDR3 DNA: TGTGCCAAACTAAACATTCAGTACTTC

V gene: TRBV7-8
J gene: TRBJ1-4
D gene: .
clone size: .
CDR3 protein: CASSDPGGLEKLFF
CDR3 DNA: TGTGCCAGCAGCGACCCGGGGGGCCTCGAAAAACTGTTTTTT

V gene: TRBV10-3
J gene: TRBJ2-1
D gene: TRBD2
clone size: .
CDR3 protein: CASFKGAGGRNEQFF
CDR3 DNA: TGTGCCTCTTTTAAGGGGGCGGGAGGGCGGAATGAGCAGTTCTTC

V gene: TRBV15
J gene: TRBJ1-3
D gene: TRBD1
clone size: few
CDR3 protein: CATSRVGQGDNTIYF
CDR3 DNA: TGTGCCACCAGCAGAGTCGGACAGGGCGATAATACCATATATTTT

V gene: TRBV5-4
J gene: TRBJ1-4
D gene: .
clone size: once
CDR3 protein: CASSLQGLEGKLFF
CDR3 DNA: TGTGCCAGCAGCTTGCAGGGACTGGAGGGGAAACTGTTTTTT

V gene: TRBV3-1/TRBV3-2
J gene: TRBJ1-6
D gene: TRBD1
clone size: .
CDR3 protein: CASSPVGTGGGGNSPLHF
CDR3 DNA: TGTGCCAGCAGCCCGGTAGGGACAGGGGGCGGGGGTAATTCACCCCTCCACTTT

V gene: TRBV3-1/TRBV3-2
J gene: TRBJ2-5
D gene: TRBD2
clone size: once
CDR3 protein: CASSPARGSSETQYF
CDR3 DNA: TGTGCCAGCAGCCCTGCCCGCGGGAGTTCAGAGACCCAGTACTTC

V gene: TRBV30
J gene: TRBJ1-1
D gene: .
clone size: .
CDR3 protein: CAWSVLSAGEAFF
CDR3 DNA: TGTGCCTGGAGTGTACTTTCGGCCGGGGAAGCTTTCTTT

V gene: TRBV6-5
J gene: TRBJ2-1
D gene: TRBD1
clone size: .
CDR3 protein: CASSRTGNEQFF
CDR3 DNA: TGTGCCAGCAGTAGGACAGGGAATGAGCAGTTCTTC

V gene: TRBV7-2
J gene: TRBJ1-2
D gene: TRBD1
clone size: .
CDR3 protein: CASSLGTGGVYGYTF
CDR3 DNA: TGTGCCAGCAGCCTCGGGACAGGGGGTGTCTATGGCTACACCTTC

V gene: TRBV3-1/TRBV3-2
J gene: TRBJ2-3
D gene: .
clone size: .
CDR3 protein: CASSQAGQCTDTQYF
CDR3 DNA: TGTGCCAGCAGCCAAGCAGGACAGTGCACAGATACGCAGTATTTT

V gene: TRBV27
J gene: TRBJ1-1
D gene: .
clone size: .
CDR3 protein: CASSREGYTEAFF
CDR3 DNA: TGTGCCAGCAGCCGAGAGGGTTACACTGAAGCTTTCTTT

V gene: TRBV29-1
J gene: TRBJ2-1
D gene: TRBD2
clone size: .
CDR3 protein: CSVGTSGSFRVEQFF
CDR3 DNA: TGCAGCGTGGGGACTAGCGGGAGTTTTCGGGTTGAGCAGTTCTTC

V gene: TRBV28
J gene: TRBJ1-2
D gene: TRBD1
clone size: .
CDR3 protein: CASRTPSGGWGYGYTF
CDR3 DNA: TGTGCCAGCAGAACCCCATCAGGGGGCTGGGGCTATGGCTACACCTTC

V gene: TRBV28
J gene: TRBJ1-4
D gene: .
clone size: .
CDR3 protein: CASRIQGGNEKLFF
CDR3 DNA: TGTGCCAGCAGAATACAGGGTGGCAATGAAAAACTGTTTTTT

V gene: TRBV9
J gene: TRBJ2-1
D gene: .
clone size: .
CDR3 protein: CASSESNHRGGEQFF
CDR3 DNA: TGTGCCAGCAGCGAGAGCAACCATCGGGGTGGTGAGCAGTTCTTC

V gene: TRBV24-1
J gene: TRBJ2-2
D gene: TRBD2
clone size: .
CDR3 protein: CATSDLLAGGNTGELFF
CDR3 DNA: TGTGCCACCAGTGATTTGCTGGCGGGGGGGAACACCGGGGAGCTGTTTTTT

V gene: TRBV29-1
J gene: TRBJ2-4
D gene: TRBD2
clone size: .
CDR3 protein: CSVGEREMGGVAKNIQYF
CDR3 DNA: TGCAGCGTTGGCGAGCGGGAGATGGGGGGGGTAGCCAAAAACATTCAGTACTTC

V gene: TRBV27
J gene: TRBJ2-7
D gene: TRBD1
clone size: .
CDR3 protein: CASSILGWGQGPHEQYF
CDR3 DNA: TGTGCCAGCAGTATCCTAGGCTGGGGACAGGGTCCCCACGAGCAGTACTTC

V gene: TRBV5-5
J gene: TRBJ2-7
D gene: .
clone size: .
CDR3 protein: CASSWEPQGREQYF
CDR3 DNA: TGTGCCAGCAGCTGGGAACCCCAGGGGCGCGAGCAGTACTTC

V gene: TRBV5-1
J gene: TRBJ1-1
D gene: .
clone size: .
CDR3 protein: CASSLRYSNTEAFF
CDR3 DNA: TGCGCCAGCAGCTTGAGATACTCGAACACTGAAGCTTTCTTT

V gene: TRBV6-5
J gene: TRBJ1-1
D gene: TRBD1
clone size: .
CDR3 protein: CASSYDRGVTEAFF
CDR3 DNA: TGTGCCAGCAGTTACGACAGGGGCGTCACTGAAGCTTTCTTT

V gene: TRBV29-1
J gene: TRBJ2-1
D gene: .
clone size: .
CDR3 protein: CSATIWNEQFF
CDR3 DNA: TGCAGCGCTACAATCTGGAATGAGCAGTTCTTC

V gene: TRBV6-5
J gene: TRBJ2-3
D gene: TRBD1
clone size: .
CDR3 protein: CASSNGQGWTDTQYF
CDR3 DNA: TGTGCCAGCAGTAATGGACAGGGGTGGACAGATACGCAGTATTTT

V gene: TRBV30
J gene: TRBJ1-1
D gene: .
clone size: .
CDR3 protein: CAGRRGGSTEAFF
CDR3 DNA: TGTGCCGGCCGGAGGGGGGGTAGCACTGAAGCTTTCTTT

V gene: TRBV3-1/TRBV3-2
J gene: TRBJ2-3
D gene: TRBD2
clone size: .
CDR3 protein: CASSQGTSDRTDTQYF
CDR3 DNA: TGTGCCAGCAGCCAAGGGACTAGCGACCGCACAGATACGCAGTATTTT

V gene: TRBV29-1
J gene: TRBJ1-1
D gene: .
clone size: .
CDR3 protein: CSGRWTREAFF
CDR3 DNA: TGCAGCGGCCGATGGACAAGAGAAGCTTTCTTT

V gene: TRBV30
J gene: TRBJ2-7
D gene: .
clone size: .
CDR3 protein: CAWSVSFHEQYF
CDR3 DNA: TGTGCCTGGAGTGTCTCCTTCCACGAGCAGTACTTC

V gene: TRBV7-2
J gene: TRBJ1-2
D gene: .
clone size: .
CDR3 protein: CASSLPRTGVHYTF
CDR3 DNA: TGTGCCAGCAGCCTACCTCGCACGGGGGTGCACTACACCTTC

V gene: TRBV4-2
J gene: TRBJ2-1
D gene: TRBD2
clone size: many
CDR3 protein: CASSQEAGGSHNEQFF
CDR3 DNA: TGTGCCAGCAGCCAAGAAGCGGGAGGATCGCACAATGAGCAGTTCTTC

V gene: TRBV11-3
J gene: TRBJ2-3
D gene: .
clone size: few
CDR3 protein: CASSSSTDTQYF
CDR3 DNA: TGTGCCAGCAGCTCGAGCACAGATACGCAGTATTTT

V gene: TRBV19
J gene: TRBJ2-1
D gene: TRBD1
clone size: .
CDR3 protein: CASSRVRAGGEQFF
CDR3 DNA: TGTGCCAGTAGTCGTGTACGGGCAGGGGGTGAGCAGTTCTTC

V gene: TRBV13
J gene: TRBJ2-7
D gene: TRBD1
clone size: .
CDR3 protein: CASSSESGTGAYEQYF
CDR3 DNA: TGTGCCAGCAGCTCAGAGTCCGGGACAGGGGCCTACGAGCAGTACTTC

V gene: TRBV9
J gene: TRBJ1-3
D gene: TRBD1
clone size: .
CDR3 protein: CASSINGQAGNTIYF
CDR3 DNA: TGTGCCAGCAGTATTAATGGACAGGCTGGAAACACCATATATTTT

V gene: TRBV27
J gene: TRBJ1-1
D gene: TRBD1
clone size: once
CDR3 protein: CASSLGTGVNTEAFF
CDR3 DNA: TGTGCCAGCAGTTTAGGGACAGGTGTGAACACTGAAGCTTTCTTT

V gene: TRBV29-1
J gene: TRBJ1-2
D gene: .
clone size: .
CDR3 protein: CSVAYRSANYGYTF
CDR3 DNA: TGCAGCGTTGCGTACAGGTCAGCTAACTATGGCTACACCTTC

V gene: TRBV7-2
J gene: TRBJ2-3
D gene: .
clone size: .
CDR3 protein: CASSFDGTPSTDTQYF
CDR3 DNA: TGTGCCAGCAGCTTTGACGGGACACCTAGCACAGATACGCAGTATTTT

V gene: TRBV20-1
J gene: TRBJ2-7
D gene: TRBD2
clone size: .
CDR3 protein: CSVTSGEQYF
CDR3 DNA: TGCAGTGTGACTAGCGGGGAGCAGTACTTC

V gene: TRBV9
J gene: TRBJ1-1
D gene: TRBD1
clone size: few
CDR3 protein: CASSPEGTGTEAFF
CDR3 DNA: TGTGCCAGCAGCCCCGAGGGGACAGGGACTGAAGCTTTCTTT

V gene: TRBV27
J gene: TRBJ2-5
D gene: .
clone size: .
CDR3 protein: CASSLSEGEETQYF
CDR3 DNA: TGTGCCAGCAGTTTATCAGAAGGGGAAGAGACCCAGTACTTC

V gene: TRBV5-5
J gene: TRBJ1-5
D gene: TRBD1
clone size: .
CDR3 protein: CASSAAGTQGTSNQPQHF
CDR3 DNA: TGTGCCAGCAGCGCCGCAGGGACACAGGGGACTAGCAATCAGCCCCAGCATTTT

V gene: TRBV25-1
J gene: TRBJ1-1
D gene: TRBD1
clone size: .
CDR3 protein: CASETQGGTEAFF
CDR3 DNA: TGTGCCAGCGAGACTCAGGGGGGCACTGAAGCTTTCTTT

V gene: TRBV27
J gene: TRBJ2-1
D gene: .
clone size: .
CDR3 protein: CASGSQNNEQFF
CDR3 DNA: TGTGCCAGCGGATCACAGAACAATGAGCAGTTCTTC

V gene: TRBV19
J gene: TRBJ1-5
D gene: .
clone size: once
CDR3 protein: CASSILPSGAAQPQHF
CDR3 DNA: TGTGCCAGTAGTATACTCCCCAGTGGGGCCGCTCAGCCCCAGCATTTT

V gene: TRBV3-1/TRBV3-2
J gene: TRBJ1-2
D gene: TRBD1
clone size: .
CDR3 protein: CASSLGTDINYGYTF
CDR3 DNA: TGTGCCAGCAGCCTCGGGACAGACATAAACTATGGCTACACCTTC